The entry below describes one T cell receptor beta chain. Its antigen is still unknown. PCR involved 60 Vbeta and 13 Jbeta primers. TCRdb keeps only in-frame clones here, not all; method: immunoSEQ multiplex PCR. The data hold roughly 120,000 clones, with around 85% observed a single time. The entry originates in a study of cytomegalovirus exposure and HLA in healthy donors. On the study more broadly: Earlier findings included some 120 million unique TCR beta sequences obtained from around 180 million T cells.

General study points: Researchers had no immune exposure information except CMV serostatus available. Association of 16,951 TCR beta sequences with HLA alleles was found at 0.05 false discovery rate in a later analysis.

J gave up 6 bases and V 5 bases, and 9 bases lay outside the gene matches. This CDR3 comprises 15 residues. Germline V gene data show CDR1 as MDHEN and CDR2 as SYDVKM. Sequences were obtained from PBMCs. The rearrangement joins TRBV28 to TRBJ2-3; 9 bases match TRBD2. The sequence derives from a middle-aged man in good health and CMV-seronegative. The CDR3 nucleotides are TGTGCCAGCAGTACAAGGCGGGGGGGTCACGATACGCAGTATTTT. It specifies CASSTRRGGHDTQYF.